Sequencing of this T cell receptor beta chain was carried out in a study of shared clonotypes between healthy human individuals. General study results and limits: Larger estimated richness was generally recorded for naive subsets relative to memory subsets.

Profiled with immunoSEQ multiplex PCR; TCRdb holds only in-frame clones, not every one. The repertoire holds around 2.5 million clones, with approximately 94% as singletons. Regarding this clone: Its antigen is not known.

Germline lookup yields CDR1 WSHSY and CDR2 SAAADI. The CDR3 spans 16 residues. Trimming took off 2 bases at V and 3 bases at J, with 15 bases between the two ends. Sequencing was carried out using naive CD4+ T cells from PBMCs. Subset meaning: CD45RA+ positively selected. This TCR came from a man aged 18 to 30 in good health. Some clones in this sample may be carry-over from other donors' samples. The V call is TRBV10-2, the J call TRBJ2-3; a possible D gene is TRBD1 (5 bases). In DNA, the CDR3 is TGCGCCAGCAGTGAGGGTTTACAGGTTCCGACAGATACGCAGTATTTT. The encoded protein is CASSEGLQVPTDTQYF.